This TCR beta chain was sequenced for a study of OX40 agonist ivuxolimab in advanced cancers. Study context: The study treated patients with ivuxolimab, an agonistic anti-OX40 (CD134) antibody. Ivuxolimab was administered intravenously to patients at 0.01 to 10 mg/kg every 2 weeks. Whole-study results and caveats: Partial responders treated at 0.1-3.0 mg/kg exhibited clonal expansion among the lowest measured. Some patients who did not respond also had low normalized T-cell clonal expansion.

Measured with immunoSEQ multiplex PCR; TCRdb has only the in-frame clones, and not every one. The table shows 70,000 or so clones, with around four fifths occurring only once. Germline loops: CDR1 LNHDA, CDR2 SQIVND (reference sequence). The CDR3 runs to 15 residues. The V end was cut by 0 bases, the J end by 0 bases, with 8 bases between. Worth noting for this clone: The antigen is unknown.

This specimen was CD4+ or CD8+ T cells sorted from blood, taken in a trial of the OX40 agonist ivuxolimab. This chain connects TRBV19 to TRBJ1-1; tentative D call: TRBD1 (6 bases). This sequence originates from an adult with an advanced solid tumor such as melanoma, head and neck, liver or kidney cancer. The CDR3 spells CASSIEGQMNTEAFF. The CDR3 nucleotides read TGTGCCAGTAGTATAGAAGGACAGATGAACACTGAAGCTTTCTTT. Looking up the rest from reference TRBV19 and TRBJ1-1 gives the full variable domain: DGGITQSPKYLFRKEGQNVTLSCEQNLNHDAMYWYRQDPGQGLRLIYYSQIVNDFQKGDIAEGYSVSREKKESFPLTVTSAQKNPTAFYLCASSIEGQMNTEAFFGQGTRLTVV.